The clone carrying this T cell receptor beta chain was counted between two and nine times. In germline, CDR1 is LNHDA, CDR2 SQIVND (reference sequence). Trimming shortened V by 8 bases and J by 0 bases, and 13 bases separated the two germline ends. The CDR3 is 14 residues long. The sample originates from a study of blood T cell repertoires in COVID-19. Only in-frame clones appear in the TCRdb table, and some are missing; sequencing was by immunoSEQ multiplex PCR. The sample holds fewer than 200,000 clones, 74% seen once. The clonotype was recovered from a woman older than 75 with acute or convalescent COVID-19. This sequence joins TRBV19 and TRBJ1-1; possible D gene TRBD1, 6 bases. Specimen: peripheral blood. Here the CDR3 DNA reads TGTGCCAGTGGAGAACAGGGACTGAACACTGAAGCTTTCTTT. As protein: CASGEQGLNTEAFF.